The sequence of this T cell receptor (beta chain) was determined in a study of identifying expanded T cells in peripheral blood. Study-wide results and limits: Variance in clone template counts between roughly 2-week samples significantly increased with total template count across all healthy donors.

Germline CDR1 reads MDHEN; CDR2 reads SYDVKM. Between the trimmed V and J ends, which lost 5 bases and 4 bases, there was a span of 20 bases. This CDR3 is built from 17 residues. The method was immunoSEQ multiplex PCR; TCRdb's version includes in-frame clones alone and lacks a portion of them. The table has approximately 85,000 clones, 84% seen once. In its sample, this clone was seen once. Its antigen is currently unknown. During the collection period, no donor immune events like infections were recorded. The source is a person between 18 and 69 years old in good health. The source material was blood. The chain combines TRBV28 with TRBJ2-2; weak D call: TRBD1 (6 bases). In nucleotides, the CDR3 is TGTGCCAGCAGTGCCACCACAGGGTGGGGCCCCACCGGGGAGCTGTTTTTT. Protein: CASSATTGWGPTGELFF.